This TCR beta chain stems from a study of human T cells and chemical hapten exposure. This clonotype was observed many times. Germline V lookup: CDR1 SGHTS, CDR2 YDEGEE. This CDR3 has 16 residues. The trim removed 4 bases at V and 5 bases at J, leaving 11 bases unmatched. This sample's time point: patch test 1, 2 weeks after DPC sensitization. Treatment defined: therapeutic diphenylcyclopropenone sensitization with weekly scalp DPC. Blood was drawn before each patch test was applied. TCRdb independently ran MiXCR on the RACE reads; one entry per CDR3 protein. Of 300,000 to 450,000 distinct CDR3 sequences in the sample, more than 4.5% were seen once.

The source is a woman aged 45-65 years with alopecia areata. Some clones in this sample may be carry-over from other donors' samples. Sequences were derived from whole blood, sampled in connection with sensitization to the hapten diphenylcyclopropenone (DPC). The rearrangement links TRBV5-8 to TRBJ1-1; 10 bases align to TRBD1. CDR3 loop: CASSVAGTGAWTEAFF. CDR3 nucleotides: TGTGCCAGCAGCGTTGCCGGGACAGGGGCTTGGACTGAAGCTTTCTTT.